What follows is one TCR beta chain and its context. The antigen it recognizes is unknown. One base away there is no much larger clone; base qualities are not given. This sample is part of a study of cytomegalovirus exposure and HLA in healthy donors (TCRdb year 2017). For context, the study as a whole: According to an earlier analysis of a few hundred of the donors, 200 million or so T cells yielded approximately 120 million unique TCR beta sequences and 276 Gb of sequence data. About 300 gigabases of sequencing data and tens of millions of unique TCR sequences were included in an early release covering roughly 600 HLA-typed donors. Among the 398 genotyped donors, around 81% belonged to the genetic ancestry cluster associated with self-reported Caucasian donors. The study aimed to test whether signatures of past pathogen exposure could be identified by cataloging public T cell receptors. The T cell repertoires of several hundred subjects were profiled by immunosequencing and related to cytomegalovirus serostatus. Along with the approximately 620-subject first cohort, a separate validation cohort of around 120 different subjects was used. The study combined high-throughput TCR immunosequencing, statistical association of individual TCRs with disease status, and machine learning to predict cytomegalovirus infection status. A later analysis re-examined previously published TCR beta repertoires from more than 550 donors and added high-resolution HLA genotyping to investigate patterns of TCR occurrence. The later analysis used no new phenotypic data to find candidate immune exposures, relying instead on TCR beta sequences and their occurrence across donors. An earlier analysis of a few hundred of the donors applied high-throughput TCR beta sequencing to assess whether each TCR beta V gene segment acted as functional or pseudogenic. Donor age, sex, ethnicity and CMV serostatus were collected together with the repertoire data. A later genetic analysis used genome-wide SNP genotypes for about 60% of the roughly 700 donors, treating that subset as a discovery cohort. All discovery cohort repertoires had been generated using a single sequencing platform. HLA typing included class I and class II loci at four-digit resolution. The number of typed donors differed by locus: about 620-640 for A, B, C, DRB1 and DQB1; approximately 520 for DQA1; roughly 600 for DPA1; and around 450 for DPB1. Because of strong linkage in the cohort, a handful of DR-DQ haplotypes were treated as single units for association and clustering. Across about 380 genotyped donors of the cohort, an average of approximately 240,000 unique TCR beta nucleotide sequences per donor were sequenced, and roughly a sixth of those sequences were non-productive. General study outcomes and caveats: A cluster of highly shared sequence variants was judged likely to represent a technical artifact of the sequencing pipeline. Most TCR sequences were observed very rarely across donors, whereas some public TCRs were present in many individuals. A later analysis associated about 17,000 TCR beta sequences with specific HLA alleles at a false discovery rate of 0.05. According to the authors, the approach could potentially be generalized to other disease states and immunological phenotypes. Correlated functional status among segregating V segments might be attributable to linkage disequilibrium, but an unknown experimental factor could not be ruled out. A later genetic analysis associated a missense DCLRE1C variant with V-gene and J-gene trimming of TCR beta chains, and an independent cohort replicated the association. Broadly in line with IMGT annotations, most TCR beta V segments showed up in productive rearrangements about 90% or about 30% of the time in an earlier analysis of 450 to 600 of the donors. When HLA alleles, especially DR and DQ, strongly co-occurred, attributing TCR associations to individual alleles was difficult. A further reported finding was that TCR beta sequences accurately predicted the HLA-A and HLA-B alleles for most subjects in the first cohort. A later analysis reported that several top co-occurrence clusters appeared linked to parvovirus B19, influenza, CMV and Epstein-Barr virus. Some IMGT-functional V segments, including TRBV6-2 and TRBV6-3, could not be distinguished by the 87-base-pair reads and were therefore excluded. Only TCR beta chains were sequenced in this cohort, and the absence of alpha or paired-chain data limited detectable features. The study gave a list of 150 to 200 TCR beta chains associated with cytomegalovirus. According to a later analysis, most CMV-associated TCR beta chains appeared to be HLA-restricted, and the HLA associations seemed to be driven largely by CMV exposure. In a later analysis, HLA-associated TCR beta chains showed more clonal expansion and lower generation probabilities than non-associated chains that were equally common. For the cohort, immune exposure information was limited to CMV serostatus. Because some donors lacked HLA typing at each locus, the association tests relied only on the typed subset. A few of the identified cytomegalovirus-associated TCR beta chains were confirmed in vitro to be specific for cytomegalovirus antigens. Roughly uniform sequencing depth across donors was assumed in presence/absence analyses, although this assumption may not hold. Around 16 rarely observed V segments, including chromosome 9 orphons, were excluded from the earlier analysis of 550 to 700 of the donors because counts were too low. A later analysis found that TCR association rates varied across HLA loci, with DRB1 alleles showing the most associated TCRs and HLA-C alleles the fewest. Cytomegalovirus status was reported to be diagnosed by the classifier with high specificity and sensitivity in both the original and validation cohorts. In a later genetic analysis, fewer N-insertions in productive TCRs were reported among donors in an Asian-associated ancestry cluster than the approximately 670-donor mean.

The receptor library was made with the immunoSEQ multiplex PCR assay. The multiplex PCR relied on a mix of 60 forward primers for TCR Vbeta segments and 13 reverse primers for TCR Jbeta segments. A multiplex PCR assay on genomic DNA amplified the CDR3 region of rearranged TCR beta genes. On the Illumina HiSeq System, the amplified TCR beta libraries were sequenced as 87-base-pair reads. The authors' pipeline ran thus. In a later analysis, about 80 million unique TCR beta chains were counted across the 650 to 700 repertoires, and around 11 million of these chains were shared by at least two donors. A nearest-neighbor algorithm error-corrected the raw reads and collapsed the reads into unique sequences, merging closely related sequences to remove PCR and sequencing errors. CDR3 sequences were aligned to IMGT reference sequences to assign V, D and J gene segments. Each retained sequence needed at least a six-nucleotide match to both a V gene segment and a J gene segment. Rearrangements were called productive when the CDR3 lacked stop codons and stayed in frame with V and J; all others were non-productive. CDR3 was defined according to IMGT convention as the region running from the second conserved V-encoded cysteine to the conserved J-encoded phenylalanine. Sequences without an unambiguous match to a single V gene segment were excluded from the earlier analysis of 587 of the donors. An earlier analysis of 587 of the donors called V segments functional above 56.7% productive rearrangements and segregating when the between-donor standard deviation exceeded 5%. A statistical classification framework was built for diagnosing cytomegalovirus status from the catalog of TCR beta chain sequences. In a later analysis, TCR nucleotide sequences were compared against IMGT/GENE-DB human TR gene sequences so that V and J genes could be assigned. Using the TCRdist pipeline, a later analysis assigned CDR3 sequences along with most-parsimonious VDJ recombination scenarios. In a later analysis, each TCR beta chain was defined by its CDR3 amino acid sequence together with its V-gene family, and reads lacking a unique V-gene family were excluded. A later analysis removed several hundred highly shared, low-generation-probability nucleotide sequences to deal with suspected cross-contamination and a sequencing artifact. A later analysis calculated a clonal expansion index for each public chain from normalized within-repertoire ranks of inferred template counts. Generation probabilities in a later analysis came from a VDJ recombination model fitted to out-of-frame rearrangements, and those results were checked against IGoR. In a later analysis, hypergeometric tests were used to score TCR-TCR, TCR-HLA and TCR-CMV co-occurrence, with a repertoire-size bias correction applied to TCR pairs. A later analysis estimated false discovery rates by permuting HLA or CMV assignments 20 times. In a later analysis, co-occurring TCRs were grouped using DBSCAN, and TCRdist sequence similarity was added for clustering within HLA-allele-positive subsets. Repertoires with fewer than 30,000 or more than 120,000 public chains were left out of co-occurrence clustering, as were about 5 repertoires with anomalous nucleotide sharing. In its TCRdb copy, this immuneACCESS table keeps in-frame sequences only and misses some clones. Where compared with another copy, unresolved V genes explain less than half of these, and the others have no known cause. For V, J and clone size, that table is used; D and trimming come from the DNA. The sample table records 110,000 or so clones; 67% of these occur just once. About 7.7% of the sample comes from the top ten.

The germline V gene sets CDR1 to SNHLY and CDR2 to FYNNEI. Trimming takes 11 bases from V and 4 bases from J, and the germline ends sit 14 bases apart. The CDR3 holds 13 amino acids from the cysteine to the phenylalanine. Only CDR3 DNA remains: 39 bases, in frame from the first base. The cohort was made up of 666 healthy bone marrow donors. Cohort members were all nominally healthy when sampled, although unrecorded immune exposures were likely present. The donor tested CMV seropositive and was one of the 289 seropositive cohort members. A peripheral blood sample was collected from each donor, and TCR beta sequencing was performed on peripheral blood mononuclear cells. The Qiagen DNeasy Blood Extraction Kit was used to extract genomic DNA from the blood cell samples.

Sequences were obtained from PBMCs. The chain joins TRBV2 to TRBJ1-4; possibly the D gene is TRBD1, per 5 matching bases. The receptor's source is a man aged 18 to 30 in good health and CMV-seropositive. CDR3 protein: CAGKDSYNEKLFF. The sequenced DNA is TGTGCCGGCAAAGACAGCTATAATGAAAAACTGTTTTTT.